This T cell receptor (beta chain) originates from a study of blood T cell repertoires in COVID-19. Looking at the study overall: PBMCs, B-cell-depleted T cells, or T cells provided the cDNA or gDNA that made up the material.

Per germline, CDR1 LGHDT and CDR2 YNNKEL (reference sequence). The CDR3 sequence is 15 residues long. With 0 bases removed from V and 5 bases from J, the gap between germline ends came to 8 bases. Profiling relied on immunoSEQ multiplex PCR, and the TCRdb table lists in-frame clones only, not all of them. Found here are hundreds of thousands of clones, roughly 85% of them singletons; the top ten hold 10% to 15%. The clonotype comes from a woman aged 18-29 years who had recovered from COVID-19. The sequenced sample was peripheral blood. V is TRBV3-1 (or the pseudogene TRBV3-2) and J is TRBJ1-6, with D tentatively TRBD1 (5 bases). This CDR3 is CASSQDQGNNSPLHF. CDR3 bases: TGTGCCAGCAGCCAAGATCAGGGCAATAATTCACCCCTCCACTTT.